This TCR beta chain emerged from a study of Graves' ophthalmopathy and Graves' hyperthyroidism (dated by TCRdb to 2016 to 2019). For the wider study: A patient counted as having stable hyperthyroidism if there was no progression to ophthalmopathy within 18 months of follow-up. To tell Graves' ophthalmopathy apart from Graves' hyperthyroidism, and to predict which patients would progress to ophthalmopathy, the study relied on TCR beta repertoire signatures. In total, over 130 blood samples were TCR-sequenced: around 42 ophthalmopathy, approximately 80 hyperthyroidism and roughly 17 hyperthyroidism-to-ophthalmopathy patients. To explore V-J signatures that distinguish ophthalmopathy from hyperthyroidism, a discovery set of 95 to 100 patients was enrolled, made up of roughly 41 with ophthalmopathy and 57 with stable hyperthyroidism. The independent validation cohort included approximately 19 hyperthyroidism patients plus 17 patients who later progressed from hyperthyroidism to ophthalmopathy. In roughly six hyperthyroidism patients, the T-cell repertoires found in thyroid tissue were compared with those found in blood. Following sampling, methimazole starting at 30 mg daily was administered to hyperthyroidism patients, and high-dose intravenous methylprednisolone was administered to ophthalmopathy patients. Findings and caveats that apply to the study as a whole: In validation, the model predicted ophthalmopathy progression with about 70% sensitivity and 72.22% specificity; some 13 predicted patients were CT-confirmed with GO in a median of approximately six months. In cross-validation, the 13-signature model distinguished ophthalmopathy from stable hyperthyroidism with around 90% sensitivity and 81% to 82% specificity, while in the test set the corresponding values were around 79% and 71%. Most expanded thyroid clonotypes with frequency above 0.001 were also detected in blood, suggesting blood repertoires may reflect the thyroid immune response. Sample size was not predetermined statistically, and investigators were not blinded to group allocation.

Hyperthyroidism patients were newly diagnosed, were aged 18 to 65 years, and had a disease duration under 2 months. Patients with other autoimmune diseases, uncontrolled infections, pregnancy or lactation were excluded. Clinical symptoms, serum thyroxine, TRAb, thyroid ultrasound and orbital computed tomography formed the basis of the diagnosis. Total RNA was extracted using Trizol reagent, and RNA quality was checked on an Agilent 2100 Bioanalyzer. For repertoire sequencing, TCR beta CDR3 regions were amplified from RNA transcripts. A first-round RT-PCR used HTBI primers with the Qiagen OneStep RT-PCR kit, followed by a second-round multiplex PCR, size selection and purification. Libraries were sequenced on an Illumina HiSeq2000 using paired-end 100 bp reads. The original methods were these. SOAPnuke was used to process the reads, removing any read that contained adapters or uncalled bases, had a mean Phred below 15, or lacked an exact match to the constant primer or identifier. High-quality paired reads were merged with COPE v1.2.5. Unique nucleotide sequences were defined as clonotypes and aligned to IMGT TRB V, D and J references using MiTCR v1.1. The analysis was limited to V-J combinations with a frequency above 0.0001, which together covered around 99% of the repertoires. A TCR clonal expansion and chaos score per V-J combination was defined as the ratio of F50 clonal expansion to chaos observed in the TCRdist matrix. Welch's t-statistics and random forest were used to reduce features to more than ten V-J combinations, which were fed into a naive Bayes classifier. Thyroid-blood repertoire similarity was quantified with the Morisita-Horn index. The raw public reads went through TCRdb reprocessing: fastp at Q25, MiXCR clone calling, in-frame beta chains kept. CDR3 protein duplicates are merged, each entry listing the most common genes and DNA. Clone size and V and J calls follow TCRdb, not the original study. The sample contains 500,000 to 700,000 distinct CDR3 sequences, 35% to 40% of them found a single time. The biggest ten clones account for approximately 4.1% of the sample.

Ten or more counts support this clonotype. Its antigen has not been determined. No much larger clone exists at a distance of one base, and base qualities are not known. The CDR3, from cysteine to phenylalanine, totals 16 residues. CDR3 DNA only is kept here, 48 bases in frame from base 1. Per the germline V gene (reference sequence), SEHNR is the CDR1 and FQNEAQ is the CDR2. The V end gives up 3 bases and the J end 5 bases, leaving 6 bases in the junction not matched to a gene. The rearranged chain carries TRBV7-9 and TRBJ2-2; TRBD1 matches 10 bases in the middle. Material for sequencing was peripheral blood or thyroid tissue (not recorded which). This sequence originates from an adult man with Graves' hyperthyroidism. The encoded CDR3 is CASSFRDRGWTGELFF. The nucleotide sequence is TGTGCCAGCAGCTTCCGGGACAGGGGTTGGACCGGGGAGCTGTTTTTT.